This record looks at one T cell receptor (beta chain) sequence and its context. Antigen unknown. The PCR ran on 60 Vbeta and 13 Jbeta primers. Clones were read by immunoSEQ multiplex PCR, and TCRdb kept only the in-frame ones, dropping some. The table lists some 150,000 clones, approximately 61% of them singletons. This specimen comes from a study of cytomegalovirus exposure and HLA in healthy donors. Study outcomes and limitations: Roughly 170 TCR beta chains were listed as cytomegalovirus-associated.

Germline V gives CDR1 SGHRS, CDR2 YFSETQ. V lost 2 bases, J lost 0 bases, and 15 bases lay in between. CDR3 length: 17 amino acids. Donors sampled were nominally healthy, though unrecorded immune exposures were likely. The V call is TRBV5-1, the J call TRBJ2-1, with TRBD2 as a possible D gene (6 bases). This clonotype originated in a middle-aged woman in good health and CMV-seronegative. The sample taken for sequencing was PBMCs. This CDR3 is CASSFSFWGVSYNEQFF. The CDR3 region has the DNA TGCGCCAGCAGCTTCTCCTTTTGGGGGGTCTCCTACAATGAGCAGTTCTTC.